This TCR beta chain originates from a study of identical twins. Template switching (which added a universal primer site) was used, and cDNA carried unique molecular identifiers. TCRdb reprocessed the 5' RACE reads via MiXCR and lists one record per CDR3 protein. The profile shows 250,000 to 300,000 distinct CDR3 sequences, about 8.9% of them singletons. In its sample, this clonotype was seen a few times. Its antigen remains unknown. General study results and limits: Where beta out-of-frame sequences were concerned, excess twin sharing was weaker. The more abundant beta clonotypes in cord blood had fewer insertions, and memory repertoires did not show this.

Germline loops: CDR1 LGHNA, CDR2 YSLEER. This CDR3 has 17 amino acids. V gave up 0 bases and J gave up 3 bases, with 14 bases separating them. The data also belong to a second study, concerning yellow fever vaccine responses in identical twins.

This TCR derives from a woman in her late teens or twenties in good health. The sequenced sample consisted of CD8+ T cells sorted from blood. The V gene is TRBV4-3, the J gene TRBJ2-2; D unclear. The CDR3, as DNA: TGCGCCAGCAGCCAAGATGCCGGAACAGTCTACACCGGGGAGCTGTTTTTT. Residues: CASSQDAGTVYTGELFF.